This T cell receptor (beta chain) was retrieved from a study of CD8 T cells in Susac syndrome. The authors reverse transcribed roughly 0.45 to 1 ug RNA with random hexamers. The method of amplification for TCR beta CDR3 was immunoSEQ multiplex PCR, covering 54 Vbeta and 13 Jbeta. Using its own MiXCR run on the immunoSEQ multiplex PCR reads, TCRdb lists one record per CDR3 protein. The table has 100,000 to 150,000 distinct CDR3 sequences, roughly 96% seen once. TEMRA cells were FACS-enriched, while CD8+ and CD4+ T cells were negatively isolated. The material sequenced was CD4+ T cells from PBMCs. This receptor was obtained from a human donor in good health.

CDR3 loop: CSARTFGAQETQYF. The CDR3 region has the DNA TGCAGTGCTAGAACGTTCGGGGCACAAGAGACCCAGTACTTC. The rearrangement uses TRBV20-1 and TRBJ2-5; D may be TRBD1 or TRBD2 (5 bases each). There are 14 residues in the CDR3. Germline V CDR1 and CDR2: DFQATT, SNEGSKA (reference sequence). Trimming removed 2 bases from V and 2 bases from J, with 12 bases in between.